The clone carrying this T cell receptor beta chain appeared a few times. This specimen belongs to a study of blood T cell repertoires in COVID-19. The overall study: COVID-19 samples, acute and convalescent, were from the United States, Italy and Spain. T cells, B-cell-depleted T cells, or PBMCs supplied cDNA or gDNA.

Trimming at V came to 6 bases and at J to 0 bases, leaving 5 bases not matched to a gene. Germline V gene data show CDR1 as MNHEY and CDR2 as SVGAGI. The CDR3 is 15 amino acids. In the original workflow: Reference gene primers were amplified, and this amplification served to estimate nucleated cell counts. Clones were read by immunoSEQ multiplex PCR, and TCRdb kept only the in-frame ones, dropping some. Clone size and the V and J calls come from that table; the DNA yielded D and trimming. Of about 240,000 clones listed, more than 85% are singletons. The chain links TRBV6-5 to TRBJ2-1; 7 nucleotides align to TRBD1. Sequencing input: peripheral blood. The receptor was derived from a woman in her seventies with active or convalescent COVID-19. DNA for the CDR3: TGTGCCAGCAGGTCACAGGGGTTCTCCTACAATGAGCAGTTCTTC. Translating gives CASRSQGFSYNEQFF.